This TCR beta chain is from a study of CD8+ T cells in alopecia areata (dated by TCRdb to 2016 to 2018). As for the study more broadly: Skin from C3H/HeJ donors aged roughly 6-13 months with spontaneous alopecia was grafted onto female C3H/HeJ recipients aged 7-10 weeks. In humans, TCRbeta sequencing was performed on scalp tissue and on sorted CD4+ and CD8+ peripheral blood T cells from healthy controls and from patients with patchy or totalis/universalis alopecia areata. Scalp clonality was compared across normal scalp (n=4), patchy alopecia areata scalp (n=8), and alopecia totalis/universalis scalp (n=8). TCRbeta CDR3 regions were amplified by immunoSEQ multiplex PCR using 35 Vbeta forward and 13 Jbeta reverse primers. The study used high-throughput TCRbeta sequencing to examine T cell clonal expansion in alopecia areata, in both the C3H/HeJ mouse model and human patients. The RNA source kit depended on sample type: the PAXgene miRNA kit for fixed scalp, the miRNeasy kit for PBMCs, and the RNeasy kit for mouse skin.

Cells from mouse cutaneous lymph nodes were pooled, stained for CD4, CD8alpha, NKG2D, NKG2ACE and other markers, and then sorted on a BD Influx. Study-wide findings and limitations: Shared TCR sequences between patients were less evident than in mice, which may be partly attributable to HLA diversity in the patient population. Higher clonality and more expanded CD8+ clones were observed in lesional scalp than in normal scalp, particularly in alopecia totalis/universalis, a finding suggestive of antigenic drive. Unlike mouse skin, where gammadelta T cells dominate, normal human skin contains resident alphabeta T cells that get sequenced too, which complicates analysis of the scalp TCR repertoire.

The library was built by means of the immunoSEQ multiplex PCR assay. RNA was extracted from all samples and reverse transcribed into cDNA as template for TCR sequencing. First-strand cDNA was synthesized with SuperScript III using a 2:1 mix of oligo-dT and random hexamers. A synthetic immune receptor repertoire was used to gauge amplification bias, and whatever bias remained was removed computationally. Sequencing of the libraries was done on Illumina HiSeq using 60 bp reads that spanned the CDR3 and were read from J toward V. The authors' pipeline ran thus. Raw reads were preprocessed to remove errors, and CDR3 was defined by IMGT conventions from the conserved cysteine to phenylalanine. Clonality was calculated as 1 minus Shannon entropy normalized by log2 of the number of productive unique TCRs. Whether each scalp clone was CD4 or CD8 was inferred by checking scalp TCRbeta sequences against the CD4 and CD8 repertoires from sorted blood. The source is immuneACCESS, and TCRdb retained only in-frame sequences with V and J called. Part of the clones is not carried over; for the studies checked, unresolved V genes explain less than half of this, and the remainder is unexplained. That table furnishes V, J and clone size, whereas the DNA furnished D and trimming. This sample shows 290,000 or so clones, and none of them turns up only once. The ten top clones hold 1.2% of the sample.

The CDR3 runs 13 amino acids, cysteine and phenylalanine included. Only the CDR3 bases that were read are kept: 27 of them, in frame from base 1. In the germline V gene (reference sequence), CDR1 corresponds to FNHDT and CDR2 to SITEND. Trimming at the junction amounts to 5 bases on V and 0 bases on J, and the germline ends lie 7 bases apart. On this clone: Its antigen target is currently unknown. Gene names and germline sequences here are all drawn from mouse data. The CDR3 extends 4 residues past the end of the read, so its final part is completed from the germline J gene.

The TCR originated in a C3H/HeJ mouse with alopecia areata. This line of mice carries MHC haplotype H2-k. The chain was built from TRBV19 and TRBJ2-4, with the D gene call left open. The sample comprised CD4+ T cells sorted from a lymph node. The CDR3 region reads CASRQTSQNTLYF. Incomplete CDR3 DNA: TGTGCCAGCAGGCAAACTAGTCAAAAC. Here the CDR3 is joined to the reference TRBV19 and TRBJ2-4 genes, and the full variable domain is: GGIITQTPKFLIGQEGQKLTLKCQQNFNHDTMYWYRQDSGKGLRLIYYSITENDLQKGDLSEGYDASREKKSSFSLTVTSAQKNEMAVFLCASRQTSQNTLYFGAGTRLSVL.